Below, 28 T cell receptor beta chains from the same sample are listed, as sequenced in a study of cytomegalovirus exposure and HLA in healthy donors. The primer mix had 60 Vbeta and 13 Jbeta primers. Sequenced by immunoSEQ multiplex PCR; TCRdb stores in-frame clones only, minus some. Of roughly 100,000 clones in the sample, under 80% are singletons; the top ten hold over 6.5%. Specimen: PBMCs. The receptors were sampled from a woman aged 40 to 55 in good health and CMV-seropositive.

This CDR3 is CASRPAGLTDTQYF. As DNA, the CDR3 is TGTGCCAGCAGGCCAGCGGGGCTCACAGATACGCAGTATTTT. This chain connects TRBV5-6 to TRBJ2-3; TRBD2 aligns across 7 bases. The CDR3 has 14 amino acids. The germline CDR1 and CDR2 sequences are SGHDT and YYEEEE. The trim removed 5 bases at V and 2 bases at J, leaving 5 bases unmatched.

This sequence joins TRBV6-6 and TRBJ2-4, with 10 bases identical to TRBD1. CDR1 and CDR2 (germline): MNHNY, SVGAGI (reference sequence). V was clipped by 5 bases and J by 8 bases; unmatched bases: 6. The CDR3 length is 14 residues. CDR3 residues: CASSARQGADIQYF. CDR3 in DNA: TGTGCCAGCAGTGCCAGACAGGGGGCGGACATTCAGTACTTC.

The V call is TRBV5-1, the J call TRBJ2-1; TRBD1 agrees at 7 bases. Trimming at V came to 4 bases and at J to 0 bases, leaving 7 bases not matched to a gene. CDR1 and CDR2 from the germline V gene are SGHRS and YFSETQ. The CDR3 contains 16 residues. The CDR3 DNA follows: TGCGCCAGCAGCCCCGTGGGACAGAGCTCCTACAATGAGCAGTTCTTC. This codes for CASSPVGQSSYNEQFF.

In this sample, this clone turned up a few times. The chain is built from TRBV6-1 and TRBJ1-5, with D uncertain. The CDR3 is made up of 13 amino acids. Trimming took 7 bases from V and 7 from J, leaving 14 bases between them. The germline V gene encodes CDR1 MNHNS and CDR2 SASEGT. DNA for the CDR3: TGTGCCAGCACAGAAGAGCGGCGGCAGCCCCAGCATTTT. This encodes CASTEERRQPQHF.

V is TRBV18 and J is TRBJ1-2, with a possible D match to TRBD1 (5 bases). In germline, CDR1 is KGHSH, CDR2 LQKENI. V was trimmed by 4 bases and J by 6 bases, leaving 12 bases between them. The CDR3 is 13 residues long. CDR3 sequence: CASSLGVSDGYTF. CDR3 in DNA: TGTGCCAGCTCACTAGGGGTATCTGATGGCTACACCTTC.

The genes are TRBV28 and TRBJ1-1; 8 positions agree with TRBD1. Germline V gene sequence: CDR1 MDHEN, CDR2 SYDVKM. The trim removed 5 bases at V and 4 bases at J, leaving 6 bases unmatched. The CDR3 totals 14 residues. CDR3 nucleotide sequence: TGTGCCAGCAGTACCGGACAGGGTTGCACTGAAGCTTTCTTT. Its protein product is CASSTGQGCTEAFF.

V usage is TRBV4-1 and J usage is TRBJ2-3, with TRBD2 identical over 9 bases. V was pared by 1 base and J by 0 bases, with 17 bases of the junction left unmatched. CDR1 is MGHRA, CDR2 YSYEKL, per germline. CDR3 length: 21 amino acids. Here the CDR3 reads CASSQVWTARGGRPSTDTQYF. The CDR3, as DNA: TGCGCCAGCAGCCAAGTCTGGACGGCGCGGGGGGGCCGGCCGAGCACAGATACGCAGTATTTT.

Written as DNA, the CDR3 is TGTGCCAGCAGCGTAGTAGCCGGGGAGCAGTTCTTC. Translating gives CASSVVAGEQFF. The V gene is TRBV9, the J gene TRBJ2-1; D remains unclear. Germline V CDR1 and CDR2: SGDLS, YYNGEE. The length of the CDR3 is 12 residues. V shed 0 bases and J shed 10 bases, with 8 bases lying between them.

This rearrangement joins TRBV13 to TRBJ2-1, with a weak D call TRBD1 (6 bases). V was pared by 5 bases and J by 6 bases, with 14 bases between. CDR1 and CDR2 from the germline V gene are PRHDT and FYEKMQ (reference sequence). The CDR3 totals 14 residues. CDR3: CASSTPRGTNEQFF. In nucleotides, the CDR3 is TGTGCCAGCAGCACTCCGAGGGGGACCAATGAGCAGTTCTTC.

The chain links TRBV2 to TRBJ2-5, with D possibly being TRBD1 (5 bases). Gene TRBJ2-7 matches the end of the DNA better, so the J call may be wrong. This CDR3 region has 14 residues. Germline V gene sequence: CDR1 SNHLY, CDR2 FYNNEI. The CDR3 protein is CASVQGQGFYEQYF. The CDR3 DNA reads TGTGCCAGCGTCCAGGGTCAAGGCTTCTACGAGCAGTACTTC.

Regarding this clone: Other DNA sequences in this specimen translate into the identical CDR3. This rearrangement joins TRBV28 to TRBJ1-2; D is ambiguous. V lost 2 bases to trimming and J lost 5 bases, with 6 bases between them. This CDR3 contains 12 residues. Germline CDR1 MDHEN, CDR2 SYDVKM. Written as DNA, the CDR3 is TGTGCCAGCAGTTTAAGGAGTTATGGCTACACCTTC. This encodes CASSLRSYGYTF.

V usage is TRBV5-1 and J usage is TRBJ2-7; TRBD1 matches 9 bases. The V gene's germline CDR1 is SGHRS and CDR2 YFSETQ. The CDR3 length is 14 residues. V trimming: 5 bases; J trimming: 6 bases; junction bases outside the gene matches: 9. The CDR3 DNA sequence: TGCGCCAGCAGAGACCGGACAGGGGTAGTCGAGCAGTACTTC. This sequence encodes CASRDRTGVVEQYF. Using reference TRBV5-1 and TRBJ2-7 for the parts outside the CDR3, the full variable domain is KAGVTQTPRYLIKTRGQQVTLSCSPISGHRSVSWYQQTPGQGLQFLFEYFSETQRNKGNFPGRFSGRQFSNSRSEMNVSTLELGDSALYLCASRDRTGVVEQYFGPGTRLTVT.

The chain employs TRBV28 and TRBJ2-3; 8 nucleotides agree with TRBD1. The junction had 6 bases not matched to a gene; V was cut back by 6 bases and J by 4 bases. Germline V gene lookup returns CDR1 MDHEN and CDR2 SYDVKM. This CDR3 has 14 amino acids. Here the CDR3 DNA reads TGTGCCAGCAGACCTGGACAGGGTCCAGATACGCAGTATTTT. This translates into CASRPGQGPDTQYF.

In this sample, this clone turned up once. Other nucleotide sequences from this sample produce the same CDR3. This rearrangement joins TRBV15 to TRBJ2-7; no reliable D call. V gave up 0 bases and J gave up 3 bases, with 3 bases separating them. Looked up from germline, CDR1 is LNHNV and CDR2 is YYDKDF (reference sequence). The CDR3 covers 12 residues. CDR3 DNA sequence: TGTGCCACCAGCAGAGATCGCTACGAGCAGTACTTC. The encoded protein is CATSRDRYEQYF.

The chain carries TRBV7-8 and TRBJ2-7; D might be TRBD1 (6 bases). Germline CDR1 and CDR2: SGHVS and FQNEAQ. The V end was cut by 5 bases, the J end by 3 bases, with 17 bases between. This CDR3 has 15 residues. The CDR3 nucleotides read TGTGCCAGCAGCGAAAACCGGGACACCATCTACGAGCAGTACTTC. It translates to CASSENRDTIYEQYF.

This clone was detected once. This sequence joins TRBV5-3 and TRBJ2-7, with a weak D call TRBD2 (5 bases). TRBV5-3 qualifies as an ORF whose function is uncertain. V lost 7 bases and J 5 bases, leaving 16 bases between the germline ends. This CDR3 region has 13 residues. The CDR3 bases are TGTGCCAGAGAGCTTCCGGGGTCCCACGAGCAGTACTTC. As protein: CARELPGSHEQYF.

V and J are TRBV6-5 and TRBJ1-2; D is perhaps TRBD1 (5 bases). This CDR3 is 13 amino acids long. V lost 2 bases and J lost 8, with 12 bases in between. The V gene's germline CDR1 is MNHEY and CDR2 SVGAGI. The CDR3 reads CASSYPGGTGYTF. The DNA of the CDR3 is TGTGCCAGCAGTTACCCCGGGGGTACCGGCTACACCTTC.

The chain links TRBV9 to TRBJ2-7; D gene unclear. The CDR3 has 14 amino acids. V was shortened by 0 bases and J by 4 bases, with 11 bases between the two germline ends. Germline values: CDR1 SGDLS, CDR2 YYNGEE. CDR3 bases: TGTGCCAGCAGCGTAGGGCCTTCCTCGTACGAGCAGTACTTC. This translates into CASSVGPSSYEQYF.

The genes are TRBV11-2 and TRBJ1-4; 7 bases line up with TRBD1. Germline CDR1 and CDR2: SGHAT and FQNNGV. The CDR3 sequence is 14 residues long. V lost 5 bases, J lost 7 bases, and 7 bases stayed unmatched. The CDR3 sequence is CASSPDRQSEKLFF. The CDR3 coding sequence is TGTGCCAGCAGCCCGGACAGGCAGAGTGAAAAACTGTTTTTT.

The rearrangement joins TRBV10-3 to TRBJ1-2; no definite D call. The length of the CDR3 is 14 residues. Germline CDR1 is ENHRY and CDR2 is SYGVKD. Trimming shortened V by 0 bases and J by 4 bases, and 9 bases separated the two germline ends. CDR3 DNA sequence: TGTGCCATCAGTGAGTCCGAGGCAATCTATGGCTACACCTTC. Amino acid sequence: CAISESEAIYGYTF.

The rearrangement uses TRBV2 and TRBJ2-5; 7 nucleotides line up with TRBD1. V trimming: 5 bases; J trimming: 4 bases; junction bases outside the gene matches: 10. This CDR3 is 15 amino acids long. Germline-derived CDR1 and CDR2 are SNHLY and FYNNEI. CDR3 DNA: TGTGCCAGCAGTACCAACAGGGGAAGGTTAGAGACCCAGTACTTC. The encoded protein is CASSTNRGRLETQYF.

A few counts support this clone. The chain is built from TRBV28 and TRBJ1-4; 8 bases are a match to TRBD1. Germline CDR1 and CDR2: MDHEN and SYDVKM. V shed 7 bases and J 7 bases; nucleotides not matched to a gene: 11. CDR3 length: 15 residues. The CDR3 nucleotides are TGTGCCAGCAACCGCGCCACAGGGGGAGGTGAAAAACTGTTTTTT. It translates to CASNRATGGGEKLFF.

V is TRBV29-1 and J is TRBJ2-6; 9 bases are shared with TRBD1. Germline V lookup: CDR1 SQVTM, CDR2 ANQGSEA. This CDR3 is built from 16 residues. Germline trimming cut 6 bases from V and 0 bases from J; bases unmatched to any gene: 6. As DNA, the CDR3 is TGCAGCGTGAGGACAGGGGAAGGCTCTGGGGCCAACGTCCTGACTTTC. Amino acids: CSVRTGEGSGANVLTF. Variable domain in full (rest from reference TRBV29-1 and TRBJ2-6): SAVISQKPSRDICQRGTSLTIQCQVDSQVTMMFWYRQQPGQSLTLIATANQGSEATYESGFVIDKFPISRPNLTFSTLTVSNMSPEDSSIYLCSVRTGEGSGANVLTFGAGSRLTVL.

The V and J genes are TRBV4-2 and TRBJ1-6; tentative D call: TRBD1 (5 bases). CDR3 length: 16 residues. Germline V gene data show CDR1 as LGHNA and CDR2 as YNFKEQ. Trimming took off 2 bases at V and 7 bases at J, with 15 bases between the two ends. This chain's CDR3 is CASSQPKTGGNSPLHF. The CDR3 nucleotides read TGTGCCAGCAGCCAACCGAAGACGGGGGGAAATTCACCCCTCCACTTT.

V usage is TRBV15 and J usage is TRBJ2-1; D not certain. This CDR3 has 14 amino acids. V was clipped by 1 base and J by 4 bases, with 8 bases between them. Germline loops: CDR1 LNHNV, CDR2 YYDKDF (reference sequence). CDR3 protein: CATSRGAYYNEQFF. In DNA, the CDR3 is TGTGCCACCAGCAGAGGAGCATATTACAATGAGCAGTTCTTC.

The gene calls are TRBV11-3 and TRBJ2-5, with TRBD2 as a possible D gene (6 bases). Germline CDR1 SGHNT, CDR2 YENEEA. The ends were cut back, 5 bases at V and 1 base at J, with 11 bases in the middle. The CDR3 contains 14 residues. The CDR3 DNA follows: TGTGCCAGCAGCGGGGACGGGGGCCAAGAGACCCAGTACTTC. Protein product: CASSGDGGQETQYF.

The chain carries TRBV5-1 and TRBJ1-1; the match to TRBD1 covers 7 bases. V gave up 4 bases and J gave up 2 bases; unmatched junction bases: 14. This CDR3 has 17 amino acids. CDR1 and CDR2 (germline): SGHRS, YFSETQ. This CDR3 reads CASSPITSTGINTEAFF. The DNA of the CDR3 is TGCGCCAGCAGCCCAATCACATCGACAGGGATCAACACTGAAGCTTTCTTT.

This clone was seen a single time. The J gene is TRBJ2-1, the V gene TRBV27; 7 bases fit TRBD2. Germline V gene data show CDR1 as MNHEY and CDR2 as SMNVEV (reference sequence). This CDR3 has 12 residues. J gave up 10 bases and V 5 bases, and 5 bases lay outside the gene matches. CDR3 nucleotide sequence: TGTGCCAGCAGTCCAGGACTAGAAGAGCAGTTCTTC. Its translation: CASSPGLEEQFF.